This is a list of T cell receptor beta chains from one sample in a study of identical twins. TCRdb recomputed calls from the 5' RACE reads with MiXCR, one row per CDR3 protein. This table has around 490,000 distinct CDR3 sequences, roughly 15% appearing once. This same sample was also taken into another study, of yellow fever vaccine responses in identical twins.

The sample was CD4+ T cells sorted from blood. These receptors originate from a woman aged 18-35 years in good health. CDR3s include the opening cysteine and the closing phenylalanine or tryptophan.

CDR3: CASSFASGGGETQYF
V: TRBV5-1
J: TRBJ2-5

CDR3: CASSFRGRGYTF
V: TRBV12-3/TRBV12-4
J: TRBJ1-2

CDR3: CASSRNSPNTGELFF
V: TRBV12-3/TRBV12-4
J: TRBJ2-2

CDR3: CASTPLLGNTEAFF
V: TRBV3-1
J: TRBJ1-1

CDR3: CSASVGTPNTGELFF
V: TRBV20-1
J: TRBJ2-2

CDR3: CASSLTTIDTQYF
V: TRBV7-2
J: TRBJ2-3

CDR3: CASSLSSLGETQYF
V: TRBV7-9
J: TRBJ2-5

CDR3: CASSQEMGRLAGGGEQYF
V: TRBV3-1
J: TRBJ2-7

CDR3: CAISESGRDGNTIYF
V: TRBV10-3
J: TRBJ1-3

CDR3: CASKPPGWRELRQYF
V: TRBV7-6
J: TRBJ2-7

CDR3: CSGRPLAGDQSYEQYF
V: TRBV20-1
J: TRBJ2-7

CDR3: CASSLFDGRGKLFF
V: TRBV27
J: TRBJ1-4

CDR3: CASSQDGLVKTTTDTQYF
V: TRBV4-1
J: TRBJ2-3

CDR3: CASSPLLAGVLQETQYF
V: TRBV18
J: TRBJ2-5

CDR3: CASSSLPGGGETQYF
V: TRBV6-5
J: TRBJ2-5

CDR3: CASSWGAMNTEAFF
V: TRBV12-3/TRBV12-4
J: TRBJ1-1

CDR3: CASSRRRTMVTGELFF
V: TRBV5-1
J: TRBJ2-2

CDR3: CSAPMGTGVGETQYF
V: TRBV20-1
J: TRBJ2-5

CDR3: CASSLLSGGIETQYF
V: TRBV5-1
J: TRBJ2-5

CDR3: CASSVDQRTRNTGELFF
V: TRBV9
J: TRBJ2-2

CDR3: CASSLSSSGGDTDTQYF
V: TRBV5-1
J: TRBJ2-3

CDR3: CASSPGLLSSTDTQYF
V: TRBV11-2
J: TRBJ2-3

CDR3: CASSQESAEAFF
V: TRBV3-1
J: TRBJ1-1

CDR3: CASSLTGDYGYTF
V: TRBV5-1
J: TRBJ1-2

CDR3: CASSSRAYEQYF
V: TRBV12-3/TRBV12-4
J: TRBJ2-7

CDR3: CASSRLAGRYGNEQFF
V: TRBV6-5
J: TRBJ2-1

CDR3: CSALNTGGQETQYF
V: TRBV29-1
J: TRBJ2-5

CDR3: CASSSGTSLYEQYF
V: TRBV6-5
J: TRBJ2-7

CDR3: CASSYKDATEAFF
V: TRBV19
J: TRBJ1-1

CDR3: CASKSGANVLTF
V: TRBV11-2
J: TRBJ2-6

CDR3: CASSGDRDRLYGYTF
V: TRBV27
J: TRBJ1-2

CDR3: CASIGAGFGYTF
V: TRBV6-1
J: TRBJ1-2

CDR3: CASSQAHTPAYEQYF
V: TRBV14
J: TRBJ2-7

CDR3: CSANPHGTKGWDTEAFF
V: TRBV20-1
J: TRBJ1-1

CDR3: CASSTNLPLPTEQFF
V: TRBV28
J: TRBJ2-1